The 32 T cell receptor beta chains below were found in one sample sequenced in a study of vaccination and CD4 T cells after COVID-19. TCRdb re-called the PCR reads with MiXCR, one entry per CDR3 protein. The sample holds 15,000 to 20,000 distinct CDR3 sequences, under 80% seen once. Sequencing used CD4+ T cells from blood, obtained before SARS-CoV-2 vaccination. The receptors were sampled from a human donor who had recovered from COVID-19.

This chain connects TRBV5-4 to TRBJ1-2; TRBD1 might be the D (5 bases). V gave up 7 bases and J gave up 6 bases, with 16 bases separating them. This CDR3 has 13 residues. Germline V lookup: CDR1 SGHNT, CDR2 YYREEE (reference sequence). For the CDR3, the DNA is TGTGCCAGCTCCTCGGGGCGGCTCGATGGCTACACCTTC. Its protein is CASSSGRLDGYTF.

V and J are TRBV28 and TRBJ1-5; the D is unclear. V was cut by 6 bases and J by 6 bases, with 9 bases left in between. Per germline, CDR1 MDHEN and CDR2 SYDVKM. The CDR3 is made up of 12 amino acids. The CDR3 DNA is TGTGCCAGCAGCCTATTTCGTCAGCCCCAGCATTTT. It specifies CASSLFRQPQHF.

The chain is built from TRBV20-1 and TRBJ2-2; D perhaps matches TRBD1 (6 bases). The germline V gene has CDR1 DFQATT and CDR2 SNEGSKA (reference sequence). Trimming pared 2 bases from V and 2 bases from J, leaving 18 bases between. This CDR3 is built from 17 residues. CDR3 protein: CSARHTDRKSNTGELFF. CDR3 bases: TGCAGTGCTAGACACACTGACAGGAAATCAAACACCGGGGAGCTGTTTTTT.

The rearrangement joins TRBV5-5 to TRBJ2-2; 9 positions match TRBD1. CDR1 is SGHKS, CDR2 YYEKEE, per germline (reference sequence). V was clipped by 2 bases and J by 1 base; unmatched bases: 3. There are 16 residues in the CDR3. CDR3 protein: CASSLPGQGNTGELFF. The DNA of the CDR3 is TGTGCCAGCAGCTTACCGGGACAGGGGAACACCGGGGAGCTGTTTTTT.

The rearrangement joins TRBV6-1 to TRBJ2-1, with TRBD2 matching 10 bases. The V and J ends lost 6 bases and 1 base, in that order; junction bases with no gene match: 3. This CDR3 is built from 15 residues. Germline V gene sequence: CDR1 MNHNS, CDR2 SASEGT. This CDR3 is CASSSSGRSYNEQFF. DNA of the CDR3: TGTGCCAGCAGCAGTAGCGGGAGGTCCTACAATGAGCAGTTCTTC.

This clonotype was seen more than once but under ten times. V gene TRBV20-1 combines with J gene TRBJ2-5; the match to TRBD2 covers 7 bases. Germline CDR1 and CDR2: DFQATT and SNEGSKA (reference sequence). V lost 0 bases and J lost 5; bases outside the gene matches: 6. The CDR3 totals 14 residues. The CDR3 DNA reads as TGCAGTGCTAGAGATTGGGGGGGGGATGAGACCCAGTACTTC. Protein product: CSARDWGGDETQYF.

The chain couples TRBV7-3 to TRBJ2-7; D perhaps matches TRBD2 (6 bases). CDR1 and CDR2 from the germline V gene are SGHTA and FQGTGA. This CDR3 comprises 14 residues. Deletions cut 3 bases from V and 2 bases from J, with 11 bases between. CDR3 nucleotides: TGTGCCAGCAGCTTCGCGGGGCCCCCCTACGAGCAGTACTTC. This translates into CASSFAGPPYEQYF.

The rearrangement links TRBV6-5 to TRBJ1-2; 7 bases fit TRBD1. This CDR3 has 16 residues. Germline-derived CDR1 and CDR2 are MNHEY and SVGAGI. The junction had 8 bases not matched to a gene; V was cut back by 4 bases and J by 0 bases. The CDR3 reads CASSFAGDRANYGYTF. The CDR3 DNA reads TGTGCCAGCAGTTTCGCCGGGGACAGAGCTAACTATGGCTACACCTTC.

This chain links TRBV7-8 with TRBJ1-2; TRBD1 aligns across 8 bases. Unmatched junction bases numbered 3, after V lost 3 bases and J lost 6 bases. This CDR3 has 13 residues. Germline V CDR1 and CDR2: SGHVS, FQNEAQ. The CDR3 is CASSLDRDHGYTF. CDR3 in DNA: TGTGCCAGCAGCTTGGACAGGGACCATGGCTACACCTTC.

J is TRBJ2-5 and V is TRBV10-3; D ambiguous. CDR1 ENHRY and CDR2 SYGVKD come from the germline V gene. The CDR3 is 13 residues long. With 8 bases removed from V and 2 bases from J, the gap between germline ends came to 12 bases. The CDR3 coding sequence is TGTGCCATCGCTGTCAGAACACAAGAGACCCAGTACTTC. It specifies CAIAVRTQETQYF.

The CDR3 sequence is CASSHRGTRLVNEQFF. As DNA, the CDR3 is TGTGCCAGCAGCCATAGAGGGACTAGGTTGGTGAATGAGCAGTTCTTC. V gene TRBV11-3 combines with J gene TRBJ2-1, with 8 bases aligning to TRBD2. The CDR3 contains 16 residues. Losses at the gene ends were 5 bases for V and 7 bases for J; bases not matched to a gene: 13. Germline V gene sequence: CDR1 SGHNT, CDR2 YENEEA.

This chain links TRBV6-2 or TRBV6-3 with TRBJ2-7, with 7 bases that match TRBD1. The CDR3 runs 14 residues. In germline, CDR1 is MNHEY, CDR2 SVGEGT. The junction had 9 bases not matched to a gene; V was cut back by 7 bases and J by 3 bases. For the CDR3, the DNA is TGTGCCAGCACCTTACGACGACAGGGCTACGAGCAGTACTTC. Residues: CASTLRRQGYEQYF.

V usage is TRBV20-1 and J usage is TRBJ1-1; possible D gene TRBD1, 5 bases. The ends were cut back, 6 bases at V and 12 bases at J, with 17 bases in the middle. This CDR3 spans 11 amino acids. Germline V gene lookup returns CDR1 DFQATT and CDR2 SNEGSKA (reference sequence). The chain's CDR3 is CSATRRGGTFF. In DNA, the CDR3 is TGCAGTGCCACTCGGAGGGGCGGAACTTTCTTT.

The rearrangement links TRBV7-9 to TRBJ1-2, with unresolved D. CDR1 and CDR2 (germline): SEHNR, FQNEAQ (reference sequence). This CDR3 comprises 14 residues. V gave up 1 base and J gave up 2 bases, with 8 bases separating them. This CDR3 reads CASSLGSENYGYTF. The CDR3 DNA reads as TGTGCCAGCAGCTTAGGCTCAGAAAACTATGGCTACACCTTC.

The J gene is TRBJ2-5, the V gene TRBV27, with D unresolved. The V end lost 6 bases, the J end lost 2 bases, and 4 bases lay between the germline ends. The length of the CDR3 is 11 residues. The germline CDR1 and CDR2 sequences are MNHEY and SMNVEV (reference sequence). This CDR3 is CASREQETQYF. CDR3 nucleotide sequence: TGTGCCAGCAGGGAGCAAGAGACCCAGTACTTC.

V usage is TRBV24-1 and J usage is TRBJ2-5; D gene unclear. The CDR3 runs 16 residues. Germline V gene sequence: CDR1 KGHDR, CDR2 SFDVKD. Trimming shortened V by 1 base and J by 1 base, and 12 bases separated the two germline ends. CDR3 loop: CATSDFRSSGQETQYF. In DNA form, the CDR3 reads TGTGCCACCAGTGATTTCCGCTCCTCGGGCCAAGAGACCCAGTACTTC.

The chain joins TRBV25-1 to TRBJ2-5, with a tentative D call TRBD2 (6 bases). CDR3 length: 13 residues. V lost 5 bases to trimming and J lost 5 bases, with 12 bases between them. The germline V gene has CDR1 MGHDK and CDR2 SYGVNS. The CDR3: CASSLGGKETQYF. CDR3 nucleotides: TGTGCCAGCAGTTTGGGGGGTAAGGAGACCCAGTACTTC.

J is TRBJ2-3 and V is TRBV6-4; tentative D call: TRBD2 (6 bases). Trimming pared 4 bases from V and 1 base from J, leaving 6 bases between. Germline V gene data show CDR1 as MRHNA and CDR2 as SNTAGT. The CDR3 loop spans 13 amino acids. DNA for the CDR3: TGTGCCAGCAGTGCTAGCGGCACAGATACGCAGTATTTT. Its translation is CASSASGTDTQYF.

The chain combines TRBV5-4 with TRBJ1-6; TRBD1 might be the D (5 bases). Deletions cut 1 base from V and 3 bases from J, with 8 bases between. Germline V CDR1 and CDR2: SGHNT, YYREEE (reference sequence). The CDR3 length is 15 residues. CDR3 bases: TGTGCCAGCAGCTTGAGACAGAACTATAATTCACCCCTCCACTTT. Residues: CASSLRQNYNSPLHF.

This chain uses TRBV7-9 with TRBJ2-1; D could derive from TRBD1 or TRBD2 (5 bases each). The CDR3 totals 18 residues. V was pared by 1 base and J by 4 bases, with 20 bases between. Germline CDR1 reads SEHNR; CDR2 reads FQNEAQ (reference sequence). The CDR3 nucleotides are TGTGCCAGCAGCTTAGGGGGGAGATGGGGAGTCCAGTACAATGAGCAGTTCTTC. It codes for CASSLGGRWGVQYNEQFF. Filled out from reference TRBV7-9 and TRBJ2-1, the complete variable domain reads DTGVSQNPRHKITKRGQNVTFRCDPISEHNRLYWYRQTLGQGPEFLTYFQNEAQLEKSRLLSDRFSAERPKGSFSTLEIQRTEQGDSAMYLCASSLGGRWGVQYNEQFFGPGTRLTVL.

This CDR3 reads CASSPTGGHGYTF. The CDR3 DNA sequence: TGCGCCAGCAGCCCGACAGGGGGCCATGGCTACACCTTC. The rearrangement joins TRBV4-3 to TRBJ1-2, with 10 bases fitting TRBD1. J was trimmed by 6 bases and V by 4 bases; bases with no gene match: 2. The CDR3 is 13 amino acids. Germline loops: CDR1 LGHNA, CDR2 YSLEER.

Here the CDR3 DNA reads TGTGCCTGGTCCACGAACAGGGGTTTAATCACCGGGGAGCTGTTTTTT. This encodes CAWSTNRGLITGELFF. The genes are TRBV30 and TRBJ2-2, with 7 bases identical to TRBD1. Germline CDR1 reads GTSNPN; CDR2 reads SVGIG (reference sequence). The CDR3 has 16 residues. Losses at the gene ends were 5 bases for V and 4 bases for J; bases not matched to a gene: 13.

The table lists this clonotype with a few counts. The gene calls are TRBV20-1 and TRBJ2-3, with 13 bases aligning to TRBD2. V shed 6 bases, J shed 3 bases, and the junction held 3 bases outside the gene matches. The CDR3 totals 14 residues. Germline assignment: CDR1 DFQATT and CDR2 SNEGSKA (reference sequence). CDR3 sequence (DNA): TGCAGTGCCCAGACTAGCGGGAGGACAGATACGCAGTATTTT. Its translation is CSAQTSGRTDTQYF.

This clonotype was observed a few times. The chain is built from TRBV15 and TRBJ1-3; TRBD1 might be the D (6 bases). Germline CDR1 reads LNHNV; CDR2 reads YYDKDF (reference sequence). The CDR3 extends over 15 amino acids. V was pared by 1 base and J by 7 bases, with 14 bases between. As DNA, the CDR3 is TGTGCCACCAGCAGAGGGCCGGGGGCGTTGAACACCATATATTTT. Translated, it gives CATSRGPGALNTIYF.

The chain couples TRBV6-1 to TRBJ2-5; D is possibly TRBD1 or TRBD2 (5 bases each). The CDR3 loop spans 12 amino acids. The V end lost 10 bases, the J end lost 1 base, and 10 bases lay between the germline ends. The V gene's germline CDR1 is MNHNS and CDR2 SASEGT. The CDR3 coding sequence is TGTGCCACCCGGGACCTCCAAGAGACCCAGTACTTC. Encoded protein: CATRDLQETQYF.

This chain joins TRBV24-1 and TRBJ2-1; 9 bases line up with TRBD2. The CDR3 covers 16 residues. J was trimmed by 0 bases and V by 3 bases; bases with no gene match: 2. Germline assignment: CDR1 KGHDR and CDR2 SFDVKD. CDR3 sequence: CATSDLSGSSYNEQFF. In nucleotides, the CDR3 is TGTGCCACCAGTGATCTTAGCGGGAGCTCCTACAATGAGCAGTTCTTC.

The V gene is TRBV7-8, the J gene TRBJ1-5; 7 nucleotides agree with TRBD1. The CDR3 loop spans 15 amino acids. Trimming cost V 4 bases and J 4 bases; bases outside gene matches: 7. Germline loops: CDR1 SGHVS, CDR2 FQNEAQ. The CDR3 nucleotides read TGTGCCAGCAGCTCACGGGACAGCCCTAATCAGCCCCAGCATTTT. As protein: CASSSRDSPNQPQHF. The full variable domain, completed using reference TRBV7-8 and TRBJ1-5, is GAGVSQSPRYKVAKRGQDVALRCDPISGHVSLFWYQQALGQGPEFLTYFQNEAQLDKSGLPSDRFFAERPEGSVSTLKIQRTQQEDSAVYLCASSSRDSPNQPQHFGDGTRLSIL.

The V call is TRBV7-9, the J call TRBJ1-3; no reliable D call. V was cut by 1 base and J by 2 bases, with 12 bases left in between. There are 16 residues in the CDR3. CDR1 and CDR2 (germline): SEHNR, FQNEAQ (reference sequence). The CDR3 region has the DNA TGTGCCAGCAGCTTAGGGCGACCCGCTACTGGAAACACCATATATTTT. Translation: CASSLGRPATGNTIYF.

The chain links TRBV25-1 to TRBJ2-1, with 7 bases aligning to TRBD1. CDR1 MGHDK and CDR2 SYGVNS come from the germline V gene. V lost 8 bases and J lost 0; bases outside the gene matches: 10. This CDR3 contains 16 residues. The CDR3 sequence: CASEYPGTVSYNEQFF. The CDR3 nucleotides are TGTGCCAGCGAGTATCCCGGGACAGTCTCCTACAATGAGCAGTTCTTC.

This chain joins TRBV7-6 and TRBJ2-5; TRBD2 aligns across 8 bases. Germline V lookup: CDR1 SGHVS, CDR2 FNYEAQ. The junction had 13 bases not matched to a gene; V was cut back by 5 bases and J by 5 bases. The CDR3 has 16 amino acids. The CDR3 DNA is TGTGCCAGCAGCCCAGCACAGACTAGCGTAGGGGAGACCCAGTACTTC. Translation gives CASSPAQTSVGETQYF.

This chain joins TRBV4-3 and TRBJ2-5; tentative D call: TRBD2 (6 bases). This CDR3 comprises 16 residues. V lost 0 bases and J 1 base, leaving 12 bases between the germline ends. Germline CDR1 is LGHNA and CDR2 is YSLEER. The CDR3 DNA follows: TGCGCCAGCAGCCAAGATGGGCGGGGAACCCAAGAGACCCAGTACTTC. Residues: CASSQDGRGTQETQYF.

The chain employs TRBV20-1 and TRBJ2-3, with D perhaps being TRBD1 or TRBD2 (5 bases each). CDR1 and CDR2 (germline): DFQATT, SNEGSKA (reference sequence). The CDR3 consists of 16 residues. V dropped 4 bases and J dropped 0 bases, with 17 bases sitting between them. The CDR3 region has the DNA TGCAGTGCTATTGGGGCCCGGGACCCTAGCACAGATACGCAGTATTTT. Its protein is CSAIGARDPSTDTQYF.